This is a list of T cell receptor beta chains from one sample in a study of blood T cell repertoires in COVID-19. The protocol was immunoSEQ multiplex PCR, while the TCRdb copy is restricted to in-frame clones and leaves out a portion. Here the sample spans 350,000 or so clones, more than 90% being singletons. The sequenced sample consisted of PBMCs or T cells enriched from blood (not recorded which). These receptors all stem from a woman aged 25-40 years who had recovered from COVID-19. Both conserved end residues are part of each CDR3. The D gene is left open where the match is weak. Clone sizes are given selectively: once, few, many, or a class where the clone is expanded.

j_gene: TRBJ1-5; d_gene: -; abundance: -; v_gene: TRBV18; CDR3aa: CASSQFPTSETYSNQPQHF; CDR3nt: TGTGCCAGCTCACAGTTTCCGACCAGCGAGACTTATAGCAATCAGCCCCAGCATTTT
j_gene: TRBJ2-1; d_gene: TRBD1; abundance: -; v_gene: TRBV9; CDR3aa: CASSAAGGSYNEQFF; CDR3nt: TGTGCCAGCAGCGCTGCAGGGGGCTCCTACAATGAGCAGTTCTTC
j_gene: TRBJ2-1; d_gene: TRBD2; abundance: -; v_gene: TRBV5-4; CDR3aa: CASILRGAGTSGGNHNEQFF; CDR3nt: TGTGCCAGCATCCTTAGAGGGGCCGGGACTAGCGGGGGGAATCACAATGAGCAGTTCTTC
j_gene: TRBJ1-2; d_gene: TRBD1; abundance: -; v_gene: TRBV28; CDR3aa: CASSPGQRDSYGYTF; CDR3nt: TGTGCCAGCAGTCCGGGACAGCGTGATTCTTATGGCTACACCTTC
j_gene: TRBJ2-7; d_gene: -; abundance: -; v_gene: TRBV5-5; CDR3aa: CASSLAQTYEQYF; CDR3nt: TGTGCCAGCAGCCTGGCCCAGACCTACGAGCAGTACTTC
j_gene: TRBJ2-5; d_gene: -; abundance: few; v_gene: TRBV18; CDR3aa: CASSPFGFSSETQYF; CDR3nt: TGTGCCAGCTCACCATTCGGTTTTTCCTCGGAGACCCAGTACTTC
j_gene: TRBJ2-1; d_gene: TRBD2; abundance: -; v_gene: TRBV28; CDR3aa: CASSLMVAGYNEQFF; CDR3nt: TGTGCCAGCAGTTTGATGGTAGCGGGCTACAATGAGCAGTTCTTC
j_gene: TRBJ1-1; d_gene: TRBD1; abundance: -; v_gene: TRBV12-3/TRBV12-4; CDR3aa: CASSLDWARGAFF; CDR3nt: TGTGCCAGCAGTTTAGATTGGGCCAGGGGGGCTTTCTTT
j_gene: TRBJ1-2; d_gene: -; abundance: -; v_gene: TRBV6-2/TRBV6-3; CDR3aa: CASSWDMTPGRFYGYTF; CDR3nt: TGTGCCAGCAGTTGGGACATGACACCGGGACGCTTCTATGGCTACACCTTC
j_gene: TRBJ1-1; d_gene: -; abundance: once; v_gene: TRBV21-1; CDR3aa: CASSLRDSPNTEAFF; CDR3nt: TGTGCCAGCAGCCTCCGGGACAGCCCGAACACTGAAGCTTTCTTT
j_gene: TRBJ2-1; d_gene: TRBD2; abundance: -; v_gene: TRBV18; CDR3aa: CASSPAGLAGGEQFF; CDR3nt: TGTGCCAGCTCACCGGCGGGACTAGCGGGCGGTGAGCAGTTCTTC
j_gene: TRBJ2-1; d_gene: TRBD1; abundance: -; v_gene: TRBV5-1; CDR3aa: CASSFGQGGKNEQFF; CDR3nt: TGCGCCAGCAGCTTCGGACAGGGAGGTAAAAATGAGCAGTTCTTC
j_gene: TRBJ2-3; d_gene: -; abundance: -; v_gene: TRBV7-2; CDR3aa: CASSLGEQGTQYF; CDR3nt: TGTGCCAGCAGCTTAGGGGAACAGGGTACGCAGTATTTT
j_gene: TRBJ2-6; d_gene: -; abundance: once; v_gene: TRBV7-9; CDR3aa: CASSPRYPETTGGANVLTF; CDR3nt: TGTGCCAGCAGCCCCCGTTATCCTGAGACCACGGGGGGGGCCAACGTCCTGACTTTC
j_gene: TRBJ1-2; d_gene: -; abundance: -; v_gene: TRBV9; CDR3aa: CASSPSGVNYGYTF; CDR3nt: TGTGCCAGCAGCCCCAGCGGGGTTAACTATGGCTACACCTTC
j_gene: TRBJ2-7; d_gene: TRBD2; abundance: -; v_gene: TRBV7-2; CDR3aa: CASSLGLAGSSYEQYF; CDR3nt: TGTGCCAGCAGCTTAGGGCTAGCGGGGAGCTCCTACGAGCAGTACTTC
j_gene: TRBJ1-1; d_gene: -; abundance: -; v_gene: TRBV10-1; CDR3aa: CASSDPRWGIGGRGFF; CDR3nt: TGCGCCAGCAGTGACCCCCGGTGGGGAATAGGTGGAAGGGGTTTCTTT
j_gene: TRBJ1-1; d_gene: TRBD1; abundance: -; v_gene: TRBV28; CDR3aa: CASSPGGRLMNTEAFF; CDR3nt: TGTGCCAGCAGCCCAGGGGGCAGACTCATGAACACTGAAGCTTTCTTT
j_gene: TRBJ2-5; d_gene: TRBD1; abundance: -; v_gene: TRBV5-8; CDR3aa: CASSSGKSAQGSRETQYF; CDR3nt: TGTGCCAGCAGCTCAGGAAAGAGTGCACAGGGGAGCAGGGAGACCCAGTACTTC
j_gene: TRBJ2-7; d_gene: -; abundance: -; v_gene: TRBV11-2; CDR3aa: CASSKIYGSSYEQYF; CDR3nt: TGTGCCAGCAGCAAAATCTACGGGAGCTCCTACGAGCAGTACTTC
j_gene: TRBJ2-1; d_gene: -; abundance: -; v_gene: TRBV5-1; CDR3aa: CASSLGGVHNEQFF; CDR3nt: TGCGCCAGCAGCTTAGGCGGGGTCCACAATGAGCAGTTCTTC
j_gene: TRBJ1-6; d_gene: TRBD1; abundance: -; v_gene: TRBV4-1; CDR3aa: CASSLGQEGRF; CDR3nt: TGCGCCAGCAGCCTGGGACAGGAGGGTCGCTTT
j_gene: TRBJ2-3; d_gene: TRBD2; abundance: -; v_gene: TRBV2; CDR3aa: CASSEVAGLTDTQYF; CDR3nt: TGTGCCAGCAGTGAAGTAGCGGGACTCACAGATACGCAGTATTTT
j_gene: TRBJ2-1; d_gene: -; abundance: -; v_gene: TRBV6-4; CDR3aa: CASSDGSSYNEQFF; CDR3nt: TGTGCCAGCAGTGACGGGAGCTCCTACAATGAGCAGTTCTTC
j_gene: TRBJ2-1; d_gene: -; abundance: -; v_gene: TRBV9; CDR3aa: CASSVSGNSYNEQFF; CDR3nt: TGTGCCAGCAGCGTTAGCGGAAACTCCTACAATGAGCAGTTCTTC
j_gene: TRBJ2-7; d_gene: -; abundance: -; v_gene: TRBV28; CDR3aa: CASRPDSYEQYF; CDR3nt: TGTGCCAGCAGACCAGACAGCTACGAGCAGTACTTC
j_gene: TRBJ2-5; d_gene: -; abundance: -; v_gene: TRBV28; CDR3aa: CASSPGSGRETQYF; CDR3nt: TGTGCCAGCAGCCCGGGGTCGGGAAGGGAGACCCAGTACTTC
j_gene: TRBJ1-2; d_gene: -; abundance: -; v_gene: TRBV5-5; CDR3aa: CASSLGFGGGGNYGYTF; CDR3nt: TGTGCCAGCAGCTTGGGGTTTGGAGGCGGAGGAAACTATGGCTACACCTTC
j_gene: TRBJ1-1; d_gene: -; abundance: -; v_gene: TRBV3-1/TRBV3-2; CDR3aa: CASSQERGTEAFF; CDR3nt: TGTGCCAGCAGCCAAGAAAGGGGCACTGAAGCTTTCTTT
j_gene: TRBJ2-7; d_gene: -; abundance: -; v_gene: TRBV5-4; CDR3aa: CASSLAGIPSHEQYF; CDR3nt: TGTGCCAGCAGCTTGGCGGGAATCCCCTCTCACGAGCAGTACTTC
j_gene: TRBJ2-1; d_gene: -; abundance: -; v_gene: TRBV3-1/TRBV3-2; CDR3aa: CASRNSNEQFF; CDR3nt: TGTGCCAGCAGAAATAGCAATGAGCAGTTCTTC
j_gene: TRBJ2-1; d_gene: -; abundance: many; v_gene: TRBV11-2; CDR3aa: CASSLGRKIAGSSYNEQFF; CDR3nt: TGTGCCAGCAGCTTAGGACGGAAAATAGCCGGGAGCTCCTACAATGAGCAGTTCTTC
j_gene: TRBJ2-7; d_gene: -; abundance: -; v_gene: TRBV5-5; CDR3aa: CASSYLGDLPYEQYF; CDR3nt: TGTGCCAGCAGCTACCTGGGGGACTTACCCTACGAGCAGTACTTC
j_gene: TRBJ2-1; d_gene: TRBD2; abundance: -; v_gene: TRBV27; CDR3aa: CASSLLAGNEQFF; CDR3nt: TGTGCCAGCAGTTTGCTAGCGGGCAATGAGCAGTTCTTC
j_gene: TRBJ2-1; d_gene: TRBD2; abundance: -; v_gene: TRBV2; CDR3aa: CATGRGSYNEQFF; CDR3nt: TGTGCCACCGGGAGGGGGAGCTACAATGAGCAGTTCTTC
j_gene: TRBJ2-1; d_gene: TRBD1; abundance: -; v_gene: TRBV14; CDR3aa: CASSQAGQGADEQFF; CDR3nt: TGTGCCAGCAGCCAAGCGGGACAGGGGGCAGATGAGCAGTTCTTC
j_gene: TRBJ2-1; d_gene: -; abundance: -; v_gene: TRBV28; CDR3aa: CASSPVALISSYNEQFF; CDR3nt: TGTGCCAGCAGCCCCGTCGCTTTAATCAGCTCCTACAATGAGCAGTTCTTC